This T cell receptor beta chain came from a study of blood T cell repertoires in COVID-19. Clones were sequenced by immunoSEQ multiplex PCR, and TCRdb holds only the in-frame ones, with some missing. The sample includes under 350,000 clones, around 89% of them seen just once. This TCR came from a man aged 35-49 years with acute or convalescent COVID-19. Sample: peripheral blood.

The CDR3 DNA follows: TGTGCCAGCAGCTTAGTAGGATATGAGGACTATGGCTACACCTTC. Translated, it gives CASSLVGYEDYGYTF. The chain recombines TRBV7-2 with TRBJ1-2; no clear D. Trimming cost V 1 base and J 3 bases, with 12 bases left between them. The CDR3 sequence is 15 residues long. Germline V gene data show CDR1 as SGHTA and CDR2 as FQGNSA.